The following is a T cell receptor (beta chain) sequence with its context. This clonotype was recorded at least ten times. The antigen it recognizes is unknown. No base quality values were provided; no much bigger clone lies one nucleotide off. The sample is drawn from a study of neurological immune-mediated disorders (dated by TCRdb to about 2019). The study in broad terms: Among the approximately 35 multiple sclerosis patients, relapsing-remitting MS was present in roughly 30 and secondary progressive MS was present in 3. The study compared peripheral blood TCR-beta repertoires of HTLV-I-associated myelopathy (HAM/TSP) patients, multiple sclerosis patients and healthy controls using UMI-based sequencing. The roughly 110 TCR-beta libraries covered PBMC samples along with longitudinal samples, technical triplicates, and paired sorted CD4+ and CD8+ T-cell subsets. The cohort included approximately 68 subjects: roughly 15 with HAM/TSP, some 35 with multiple sclerosis, and about 20 healthy controls. Study-wide findings and limitations: TCR clonal expansion was greatest in HAM/TSP patients and smallest in MS patients, who ranked below even healthy controls. In phylogenetic analysis, the repertoires of 18 of 34 MS patients grouped into a cluster of related CDR3 sequences, which suggests a possible signature at the repertoire level. Expanded clones from different subjects shared no identical CDR3 amino acid sequences, which suggests that TCR-beta repertoires were private in all groups. No association of the MS cluster with clinical or MRI features was observed, and the need for larger cohorts was stated by the authors.

cDNA was synthesized by template-switch 5'RACE using a primer with a 10-nucleotide random unique molecular identifier that tagged each TCR transcript. Every sequencing run covered 15-18 subjects and yielded more than 200 million TCR-beta sequences. The RNeasy kit was used for extraction of total RNA. The KAPA Real-time Library Amplification kit was used to amplify TCR-beta VDJ regions with primers targeting the TCR constant region and the 5'RACE anchor. A first PCR added sample indexes and Illumina adaptors, and a second PCR then raised library yield. After purification with Ampure beads, the TCR product of roughly 650 bp was size-selected on a 2% E-gel SizeSelection system. Before pooling, library quality was checked on a Bioanalyzer, concentration was measured with Qubit, and libraries were quantified with the Kapa Library Quantification kit. Paired-end 2 x 150 bp sequencing of the libraries was performed on an Illumina HiSeq 2500. To increase sequence diversity, roughly 24-32% phiX was spiked into each library pool. The original pipeline was this. Quality-filtered reads were processed with the UMI-based MiGEC pipeline, and over 85% of raw TCR sequences were removed by the MiGEC pipeline during error correction. VDJ genes were aligned to IMGT germline references, and clonotypes were defined by unique CDR3 amino acid sequence plus V-J genes. Clonal expansion, Shannon diversity and CDR3 relatedness were evaluated with VDJtools (CalcPairwiseDistances, ClusterSamples), while phylogenetic trees were built in CLCbio workbench. Expanded clones were defined as having at least 8 unique UMIs, based on coefficient-of-variation modelling across technical triplicates. Clones were called with MiXCR by TCRdb after fastp trimmed the public reads at Q25, and only in-frame beta chains were retained. Each entry is one CDR3 protein sequence, shown with its most common DNA and genes. The authors' filters were not applied to this entry. This sample is represented by 20,000 to 30,000 distinct CDR3 sequences; almost 2.5% of them were singletons. Roughly 2.5% of the sample comes from the top ten.

For the unsorted PBMC libraries, 2 million PBMCs were stored in RNAlater at -80 degrees C until RNA extraction and were used to generate the libraries. The multiple sclerosis patients were enrolled in a US clinical protocol that evaluated disease progression with magnetic resonance imaging. Peripheral blood underwent Ficoll-Hypaque density gradient centrifugation to isolate PBMCs, which were then cryopreserved in liquid nitrogen. Reading the germline V gene (reference sequence) gives CDR1 SEHNR and CDR2 FQNEAQ. The CDR3 measures 13 amino acids from cysteine to phenylalanine. The CDR3 DNA has 39 bases and is translated from base 1. The junction carries 13 bases between V and J, which are trimmed by 6 bases and 7 bases respectively.

The source of this sequence is a woman aged 50 to 60 with multiple sclerosis. The rearranged chain carries TRBV7-9 and TRBJ1-5; no D gene is confidently identified. Source material: PBMCs. The DNA reads TGTGCCAGCAGGGGCGACGGTCTACAGCCCCAGCATTTT. The translation is CASRGDGLQPQHF.